This T cell receptor (beta chain) comes out of a study of blood T cell repertoires in COVID-19. For the study at large: Samples of COVID-19 (acute and convalescent) were obtained from the United States, Italy and Spain. PBMCs, B-cell-depleted T cells, or T cells provided the cDNA or gDNA that made up the material.

In the authors' methods: Reference gene primer amplification gave estimated nucleated cell counts. Assay used: immunoSEQ multiplex PCR; TCRdb lists only in-frame clones, some missing. D and trimming were read from the DNA, whereas the V and J calls and clone size are those reported in that table. Of almost 25,000 clones listed, about 81% are singletons. Trimming removed 4 bases at V and 5 bases at J, with 14 bases between. This CDR3 spans 15 amino acids. Germline CDR1 is SGHTA and CDR2 is FQGNSA. This chain uses TRBV7-2 with TRBJ1-4; D perhaps matches TRBD1 (6 bases). The sequenced sample was peripheral blood. This receptor was identified in a woman aged 65 to 85 with COVID-19, enrolled during active disease. CDR3 sequence: CASSYRWGRNEKLFF. CDR3 nucleotides: TGTGCCAGCAGCTATCGGTGGGGGCGGAATGAAAAACTGTTTTTT.